This is a list of T cell receptor beta chains from one sample in a study of blood T cell repertoires in COVID-19. Assay: immunoSEQ multiplex PCR; the TCRdb copy retains only in-frame clones and omits some. The table has some 350,000 clones, around 91% seen once. Sequenced: PBMCs or T cells enriched from blood (not recorded which). These receptors all come from a man aged 18 to 35 who had recovered from COVID-19. Each CDR3 is given with its conserved first and last residue. A D gene is named only where the DNA matches it firmly. Only part of the rows carry a size: once, few, many, or a class if the clone is expanded.

J,size,V,length,D,DNA,CDR3
TRBJ2-3,-,TRBV5-1,15,TRBD1,TGCGCCAGCAGCTTTACAGGGGGCGGCACAGATACGCAGTATTTT,CASSFTGGGTDTQYF
TRBJ2-1,-,TRBV7-9,16,-,TGTGCCAGCAGCTTGAAACCTAGCGAGACCTACAATGAGCAGTTCTTC,CASSLKPSETYNEQFF
TRBJ2-5,-,TRBV19,17,TRBD2,TGTGCCAGTAGTATAAGAGCGGGAGTGTCTTTCAAAGAGACCCAGTACTTC,CASSIRAGVSFKETQYF
TRBJ1-6,-,TRBV6-5,14,TRBD1,TGTGCCAGCCGATCCGGGACAGATAATTCACCCCTCCACTTT,CASRSGTDNSPLHF
TRBJ2-1,-,TRBV5-1,16,TRBD2,TGCGCCAGCAGCCCCGGGGGCCGCGGGGGGTCCAATGAGCAGTTCTTC,CASSPGGRGGSNEQFF
TRBJ1-5,-,TRBV19,15,-,TGTGCCAGTATCCCAGTCGTTAATAGCAATCAGCCCCAGCATTTT,CASIPVVNSNQPQHF
TRBJ1-2,-,TRBV4-3,16,-,TGCGCCAGCAGCCAAGAGTGGAGCGCAGCCAACTATGGCTACACCTTC,CASSQEWSAANYGYTF
TRBJ1-2,-,TRBV6-5,14,-,TGTGCCAGCAGTTACTCTACCCCGAGCTATGGCTACACCTTC,CASSYSTPSYGYTF
TRBJ1-1,-,TRBV7-3,15,TRBD1,TGTGCCAGCAGCTTACCCGGGACAGGGGACACTGAAGCTTTCTTT,CASSLPGTGDTEAFF
TRBJ1-4,-,TRBV27,14,-,TGTGCCAGCAGTCCCTGGGGGGGTAATGAAAAACTGTTTTTT,CASSPWGGNEKLFF
TRBJ2-7,-,TRBV7-6,15,TRBD2,TGTGCCAGCAGCGAATGGACTAGCGGGAACTACGAGCAGTACTTC,CASSEWTSGNYEQYF
TRBJ2-4,-,TRBV19,16,TRBD2,TGTGCCAGTAAGGGACTAGCGGGGGTCTCCAAAAACATTCAGTACTTC,CASKGLAGVSKNIQYF
TRBJ2-7,-,TRBV3-1/TRBV3-2,14,-,TGTGCCAGCAGCCAAGGGTGGGAAGCGGACGAGCAGTACTTC,CASSQGWEADEQYF
TRBJ2-1,-,TRBV16,13,-,TGTGCCAGCAGCCAAGGCCTTTACAATGAGCAGTTCTTC,CASSQGLYNEQFF
TRBJ1-5,once,TRBV4-3,15,-,TGCGCCAGCAGCCAAGATGTTCAGGGTTGGCAGCCCCAGCATTTT,CASSQDVQGWQPQHF
TRBJ1-5,-,TRBV28,14,-,TGTGCCAGCACCGCAGGCGGGGGTGATCAGCCCCAGCATTTT,CASTAGGGDQPQHF
TRBJ1-5,-,TRBV3-1/TRBV3-2,14,-,TGTGCCAGCAGCGCCATGCGGGCCGGCCAGCCCCAGCATTTT,CASSAMRAGQPQHF
TRBJ1-3,once,TRBV7-9,16,-,TGTGCCAGCAGCCGACCAGGACTTAGCTCTGGAAACACCATATATTTT,CASSRPGLSSGNTIYF
TRBJ2-2,-,TRBV9,13,-,TGTGCCAGCAGCGTAGCCGGCGGCGGGGAGCTGTTTTTT,CASSVAGGGELFF
TRBJ1-2,-,TRBV9,14,-,TGTGCCAGCAGCACAACCACAGGGAACTATGGCTACACCTTC,CASSTTTGNYGYTF
TRBJ1-5,-,TRBV5-6,14,TRBD1,TGTGCCAGCAGCTTCGACAGGGGCCGTCAGCCCCAGCATTTT,CASSFDRGRQPQHF
TRBJ1-5,-,TRBV27,14,TRBD1,TGTGCCAGCAGCCCGGACAGGGTGGATCAGCCCCAGCATTTT,CASSPDRVDQPQHF
TRBJ1-2,-,TRBV4-2,18,-,TGTGCCAGCAGCCAAGTGCAATGGCAGGGGCAGTCTAACTATGGCTACACCTTC,CASSQVQWQGQSNYGYTF
TRBJ1-2,once,TRBV2,14,-,TGTGCCAGTTCCTTACAGGGTTCTAACTATGGCTACACCTTC,CASSLQGSNYGYTF
TRBJ2-7,-,TRBV7-2,13,-,TGTGCCAGCAGTCCTATACAGTCCTACGAGCAGTACTTC,CASSPIQSYEQYF
TRBJ1-1,-,TRBV29-1,15,TRBD1,TGCAGCGCCGGGTCCGGGACAGGGTTGAACACTGAAGCTTTCTTT,CSAGSGTGLNTEAFF
TRBJ1-3,-,TRBV7-9,17,-,TGTGCCAGCAGCCCCACTTGGGGCGCCGCCTCTGGAAACACCATATATTTT,CASSPTWGAASGNTIYF
TRBJ1-4,-,TRBV29-1,14,-,TGCAGCGTTGAAGTGGGCCATACAAATGAAAAACTGTTTTTT,CSVEVGHTNEKLFF
TRBJ1-6,many,TRBV7-8,14,-,TGTGCCAGCAGCTTCGGACAGCTAAATTCACCCCTCCACTTT,CASSFGQLNSPLHF
TRBJ1-2,-,TRBV24-1,15,TRBD1,TGTGCCACCAGTGACGGGACAGGGGATAGCTATGGCTACACCTTC,CATSDGTGDSYGYTF